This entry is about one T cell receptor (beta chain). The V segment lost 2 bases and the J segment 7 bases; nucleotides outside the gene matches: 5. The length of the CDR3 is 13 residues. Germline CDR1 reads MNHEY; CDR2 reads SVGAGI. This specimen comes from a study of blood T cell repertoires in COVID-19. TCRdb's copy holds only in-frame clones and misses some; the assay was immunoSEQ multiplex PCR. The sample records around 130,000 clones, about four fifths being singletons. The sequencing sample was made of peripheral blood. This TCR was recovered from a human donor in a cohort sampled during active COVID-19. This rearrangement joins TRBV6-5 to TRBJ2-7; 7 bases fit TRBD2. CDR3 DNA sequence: TGTGCCAGCAGTTACCCCCTAGCGGTTGAGCAGTACTTC. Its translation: CASSYPLAVEQYF.